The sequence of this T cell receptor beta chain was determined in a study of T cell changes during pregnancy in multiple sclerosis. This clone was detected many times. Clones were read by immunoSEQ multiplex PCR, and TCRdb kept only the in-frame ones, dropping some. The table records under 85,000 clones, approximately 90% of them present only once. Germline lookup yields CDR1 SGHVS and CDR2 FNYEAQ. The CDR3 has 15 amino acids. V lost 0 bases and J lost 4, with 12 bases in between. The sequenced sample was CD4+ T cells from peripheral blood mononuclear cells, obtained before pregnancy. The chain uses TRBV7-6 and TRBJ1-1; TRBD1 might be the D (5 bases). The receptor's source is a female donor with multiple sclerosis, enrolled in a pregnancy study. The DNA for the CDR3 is TGTGCCAGCAGCTTAGCGGCCAGGGCGGTCACTGAAGCTTTCTTT. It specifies CASSLAARAVTEAFF.